These 3 T cell receptor beta chains were sequenced from one sample in a study of T cell repertoires in cytomegalovirus infection. TCRdb reprocessed the reads with MiXCR, giving one entry per CDR3 protein. The table includes hundreds of thousands of distinct CDR3 sequences, 30% to 40% detected once. Their cognate antigens are unknown. The source material was cultured PBMCs, sampled from culture after CMV antigen stimulation. These receptors all stem from a human donor in good health (CMV status not recorded). Some clones in this sample may be carry-over from other donors' samples.

This chain links TRBV30 with TRBJ1-4; D ambiguous. V was pared by 2 bases and J by 4 bases, with 11 bases between. The length of the CDR3 is 14 residues. In germline, CDR1 is GTSNPN, CDR2 SVGIG (reference sequence). The CDR3 region is CAWSRAVSNEKLFF. CDR3 nucleotides: TGTGCCTGGAGTCGAGCCGTCAGTAATGAAAAACTGTTTTTT.

The V call is TRBV2, the J call TRBJ2-2; possible D gene TRBD2, 6 bases. With 3 bases removed from V and 3 bases from J, the gap between germline ends came to 8 bases. Germline V gene sequence: CDR1 SNHLY, CDR2 FYNNEI. The CDR3 sequence is 14 residues long. CDR3 residues: CASSDLADTGELFF. The CDR3 region has the DNA TGTGCCAGCAGTGATTTAGCGGACACCGGGGAGCTGTTTTTT.

This clonotype was seen a few times. The chain combines TRBV12-3 or TRBV12-4 with TRBJ1-1, with D possibly being TRBD1 (5 bases). Trimming cost V 4 bases and J 5 bases, with 14 bases left between them. The CDR3 consists of 14 residues. Here the CDR3 reads CASSSQGGRTEAFF. CDR3 in DNA: TGTGCCAGCAGTTCCCAGGGAGGGCGGACTGAAGCTTTCTTT.